This T cell receptor (beta chain) was captured in a study of regulatory T cells in long-lasting Graves disease. Through Arm-PCR of CDR3 regions and iRepertoire HTBI primers, TCR beta libraries were built. In the study's own analysis: Samples revealed 62 TRBV and about 15 TRBJ segments. TCRdb processed the multiplex PCR reads anew with MiXCR; each CDR3 protein has one entry. The V and J calls here are based on TCRdb, not the publication. Counted here are approximately 250,000 distinct CDR3 sequences, about 18% occurring once; the ten biggest clones make up roughly a fifth. The table lists this clonotype with many counts. The sample's time point: newly diagnosed GD, antithyroid drugs for less than 3 months. Researchers made the TCR library from RNA that was extracted from PBMCs. This specimen was peripheral blood mononuclear cells (PBMCs), taken at new diagnosis, from a patient treated with antithyroid drugs. The TCR was taken from a female donor with Graves disease.

DNA of the CDR3: TGTGCCAGCAGTGACGACAGGGTGGACAATGAGCAGTTCTTC. It translates to CASSDDRVDNEQFF. The V call is TRBV12-3 or TRBV12-4, the J call TRBJ2-1, with TRBD1 matching 7 bases. V trimming: 5 bases; J trimming: 5 bases; junction bases outside the gene matches: 6. CDR3 size: 14 residues.